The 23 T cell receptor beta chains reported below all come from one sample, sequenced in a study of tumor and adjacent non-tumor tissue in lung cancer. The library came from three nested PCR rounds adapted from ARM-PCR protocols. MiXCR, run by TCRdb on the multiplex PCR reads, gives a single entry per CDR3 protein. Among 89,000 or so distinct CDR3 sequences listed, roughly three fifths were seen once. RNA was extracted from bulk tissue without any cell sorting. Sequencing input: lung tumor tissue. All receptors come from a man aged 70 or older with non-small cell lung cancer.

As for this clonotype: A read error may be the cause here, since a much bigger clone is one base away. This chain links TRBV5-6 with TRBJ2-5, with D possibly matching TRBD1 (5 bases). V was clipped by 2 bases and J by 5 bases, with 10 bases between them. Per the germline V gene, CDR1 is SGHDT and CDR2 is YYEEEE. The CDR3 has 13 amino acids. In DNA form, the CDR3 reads TGTGCCAGCAGCTTCCCCGCAGGGGAGACCCAGTACTTC. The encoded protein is CASSFPAGETQYF.

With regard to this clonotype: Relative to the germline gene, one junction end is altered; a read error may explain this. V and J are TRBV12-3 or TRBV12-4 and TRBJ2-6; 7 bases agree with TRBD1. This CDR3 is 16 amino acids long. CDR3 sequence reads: CASSLGQGAGANVLPF. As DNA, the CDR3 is TGTGCCAGCAGTTTAGGACAGGGCGCTGGGGCCAACGTCCTGCCTTTC.

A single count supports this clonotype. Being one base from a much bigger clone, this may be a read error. CDR3: CAISRYEQYF. Written as DNA, the CDR3 is TGTGCCATCAGCCGCTACGAGCAGTACTTC. The chain recombines TRBV14 with TRBJ2-7, with no clear D. Germline-derived CDR1 and CDR2 are SGHDN and FVKESK. The CDR3 loop spans 10 amino acids.

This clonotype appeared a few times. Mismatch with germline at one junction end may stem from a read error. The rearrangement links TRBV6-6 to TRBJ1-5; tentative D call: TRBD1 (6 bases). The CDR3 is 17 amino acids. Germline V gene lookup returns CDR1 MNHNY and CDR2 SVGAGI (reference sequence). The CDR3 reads CATSYSSGGGSNQPQHF. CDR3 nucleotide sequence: TGTGCCACCAGTTACTCAAGCGGGGGCGGGAGCAATCAGCCCCAGCATTTT.

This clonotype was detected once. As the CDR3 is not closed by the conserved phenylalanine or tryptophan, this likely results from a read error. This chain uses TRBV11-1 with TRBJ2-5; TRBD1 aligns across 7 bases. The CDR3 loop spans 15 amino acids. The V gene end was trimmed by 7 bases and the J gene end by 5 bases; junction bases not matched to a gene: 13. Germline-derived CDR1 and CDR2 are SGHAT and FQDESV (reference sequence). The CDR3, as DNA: TGTGCCAGCATCCCCCGGGACAGAGTTTTTGAGACCCAGTACATC. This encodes CASIPRDRVFETQYI.

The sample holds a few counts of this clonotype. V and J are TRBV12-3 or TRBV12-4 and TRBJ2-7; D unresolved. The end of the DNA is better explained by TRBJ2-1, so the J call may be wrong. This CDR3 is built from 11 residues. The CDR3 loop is CASSETTEQFF. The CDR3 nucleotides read TGTGCCAGCAGTGAAACAACCGAGCAGTTCTTC.

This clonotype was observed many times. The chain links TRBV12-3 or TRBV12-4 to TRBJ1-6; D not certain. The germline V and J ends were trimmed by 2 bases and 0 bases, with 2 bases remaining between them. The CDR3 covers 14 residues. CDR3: CASSLSSYNSPLHF. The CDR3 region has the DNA TGTGCCAGCAGTTTATCCTCCTATAATTCACCCCTCCACTTT.

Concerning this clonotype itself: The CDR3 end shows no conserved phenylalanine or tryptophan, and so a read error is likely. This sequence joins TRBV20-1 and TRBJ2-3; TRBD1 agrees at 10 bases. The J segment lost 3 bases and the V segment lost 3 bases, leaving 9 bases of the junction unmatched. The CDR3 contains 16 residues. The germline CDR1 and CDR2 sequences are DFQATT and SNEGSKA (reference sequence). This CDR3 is CSASFADRGLTDTQYS. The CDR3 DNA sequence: TGCAGTGCTAGCTTCGCGGACAGGGGGTTAACAGATACGCAGTATTCT.

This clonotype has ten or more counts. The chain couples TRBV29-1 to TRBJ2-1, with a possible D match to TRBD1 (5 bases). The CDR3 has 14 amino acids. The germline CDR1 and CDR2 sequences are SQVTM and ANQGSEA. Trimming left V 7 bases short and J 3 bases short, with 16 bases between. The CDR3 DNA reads TGCAGCGGGCAATCAGGGATTAACTACAATGAGCAGTTCTTC. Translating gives CSGQSGINYNEQFF.

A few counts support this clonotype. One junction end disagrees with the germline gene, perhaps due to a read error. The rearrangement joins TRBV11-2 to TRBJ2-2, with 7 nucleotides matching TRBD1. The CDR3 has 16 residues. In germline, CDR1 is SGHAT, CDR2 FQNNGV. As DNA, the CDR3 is TGTGCCAGCAGCCCCCTGAGGGGGCTTAACACCTGGGAGCTGTTTTTT. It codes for CASSPLRGLNTWELFF.

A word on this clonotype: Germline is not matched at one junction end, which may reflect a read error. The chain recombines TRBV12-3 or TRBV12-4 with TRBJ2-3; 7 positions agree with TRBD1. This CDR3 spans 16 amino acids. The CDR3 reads CASSLSVTGFTDTQYF. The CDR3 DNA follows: TGCGCCAGCAGTTTATCGGTGACAGGGTTCACAGATACGCAGTATTTT.

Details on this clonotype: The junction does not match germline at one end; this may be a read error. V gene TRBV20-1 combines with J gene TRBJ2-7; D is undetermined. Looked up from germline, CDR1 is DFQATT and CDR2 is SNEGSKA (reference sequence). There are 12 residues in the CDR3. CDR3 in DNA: TGCAGTGCTAGATTAGGTTCCTACAAGCAGTACTTC. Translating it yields CSARLGSYKQYF.

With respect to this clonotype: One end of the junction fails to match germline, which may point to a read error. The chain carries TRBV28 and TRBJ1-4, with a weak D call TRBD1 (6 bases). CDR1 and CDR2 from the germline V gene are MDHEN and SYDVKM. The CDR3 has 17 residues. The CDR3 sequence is CASSLLPDSSTDEKLFF. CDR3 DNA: TGTGCCAGCAGTCTGCTCCCGGACAGCTCAACTGATGAAAAACTGTTTTTT. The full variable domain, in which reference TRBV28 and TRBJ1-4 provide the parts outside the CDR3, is DVKVTQSSRYLVKRTGEKVFLECVQDMDHENMFWYRQDPGLGLRLIYFSYDVKMKEKGDIPEGYSVSREKKERFSLILESASTNQTSMYLCASSLLPDSSTDEKLFFGSGTQLSVL.

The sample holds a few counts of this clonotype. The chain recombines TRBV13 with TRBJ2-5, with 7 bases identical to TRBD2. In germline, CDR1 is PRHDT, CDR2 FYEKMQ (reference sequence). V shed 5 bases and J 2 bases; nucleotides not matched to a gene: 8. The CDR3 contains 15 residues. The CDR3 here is CASSPRGSGQETQYF. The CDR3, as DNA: TGTGCCAGCAGCCCCCGGGGTAGCGGGCAAGAGACCCAGTACTTC.

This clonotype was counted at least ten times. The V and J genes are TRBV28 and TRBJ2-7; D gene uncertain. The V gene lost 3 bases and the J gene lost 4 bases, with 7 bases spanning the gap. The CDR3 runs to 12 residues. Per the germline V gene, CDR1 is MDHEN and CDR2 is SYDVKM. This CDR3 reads CASSFVTYEQYF. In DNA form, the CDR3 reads TGTGCCAGCAGTTTCGTAACTTACGAGCAGTACTTC.

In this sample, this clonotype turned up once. As DNA, the CDR3 is TGCGCCAGCAGCTTGGATAGGGGGAATTCACCCCTCCACTTT. Amino acids: CASSLDRGNSPLHF. The rearrangement joins TRBV5-1 to TRBJ1-6, with D possibly matching TRBD1 (6 bases). The length of the CDR3 is 14 residues. Germline-derived CDR1 and CDR2 are SGHRS and YFSETQ. The V end lost 0 bases, the J end lost 7 bases, and 8 bases lay between the germline ends.

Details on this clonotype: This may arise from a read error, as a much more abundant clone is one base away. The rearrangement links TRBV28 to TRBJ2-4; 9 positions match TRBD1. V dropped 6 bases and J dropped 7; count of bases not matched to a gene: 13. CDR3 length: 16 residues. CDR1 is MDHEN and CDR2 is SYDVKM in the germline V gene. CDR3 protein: CASRSRSGQGINIQYF. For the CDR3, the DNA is TGTGCCAGCAGATCAAGATCCGGACAGGGGATCAACATTCAGTACTTC.

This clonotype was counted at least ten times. CDR3 amino acids: CASSLEGRANHNEQFF. DNA of the CDR3: TGTGCCAGCAGCTTAGAAGGCAGGGCCAACCACAATGAGCAGTTCTTC. J is TRBJ2-1 and V is TRBV7-8; the D gene is possibly TRBD1 (5 bases). The CDR3 has 16 amino acids. Per the germline V gene, CDR1 is SGHVS and CDR2 is FQNEAQ. V lost 1 base and J lost 5, with 15 bases in between.

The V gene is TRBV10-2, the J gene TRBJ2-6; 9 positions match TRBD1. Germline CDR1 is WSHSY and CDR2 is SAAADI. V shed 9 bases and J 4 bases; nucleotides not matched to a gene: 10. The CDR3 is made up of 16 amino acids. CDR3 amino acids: CASSPGTGPGANVLTF. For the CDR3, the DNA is TGCGCCAGTAGTCCCGGGACAGGGCCCGGGGCCAACGTCCTGACTTTC.

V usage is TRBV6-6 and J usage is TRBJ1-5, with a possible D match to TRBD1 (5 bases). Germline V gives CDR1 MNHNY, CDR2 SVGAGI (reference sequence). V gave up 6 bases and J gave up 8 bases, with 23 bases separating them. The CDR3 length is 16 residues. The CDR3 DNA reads TGTGCCAGCAGCACTGGGACTGGACCAGAGGGAGAGCCCCAGCATTTT. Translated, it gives CASSTGTGPEGEPQHF.

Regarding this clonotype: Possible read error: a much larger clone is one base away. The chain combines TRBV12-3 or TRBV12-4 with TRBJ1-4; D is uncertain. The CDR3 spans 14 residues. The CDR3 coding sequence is TGTGCCAGCAGTTTATTTGCAACTAATGAAAATCTGTTTTTT. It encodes CASSLFATNENLFF.

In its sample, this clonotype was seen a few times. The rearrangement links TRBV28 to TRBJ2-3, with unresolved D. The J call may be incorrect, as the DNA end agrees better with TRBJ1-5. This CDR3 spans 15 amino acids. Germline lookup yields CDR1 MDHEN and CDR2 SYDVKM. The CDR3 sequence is CASSPPGGTSNTQHF. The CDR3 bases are TGTGCCAGCAGTCCGCCGGGCGGAACCTCAAATACGCAGCATTTT.

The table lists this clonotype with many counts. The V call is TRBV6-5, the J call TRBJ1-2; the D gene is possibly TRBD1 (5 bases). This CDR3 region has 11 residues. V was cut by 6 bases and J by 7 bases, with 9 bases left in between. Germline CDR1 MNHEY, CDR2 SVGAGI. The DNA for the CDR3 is TGTGCCAGCAGCGACGGGGGTGGCTACACCTTC. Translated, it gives CASSDGGGYTF.